This record concerns one T cell receptor beta chain sequence. This clonotype was detected ten times or more. It lacks a known antigen. Per-base qualities were not stored, and no clone one base away is much larger. The source of the sample is a study of T-cell memory formation after mild COVID-19 (dated by TCRdb to the early 2020s). Context from the whole study: TCR sequence clusters from the two donors were largely donor specific. T-cell clones expanding and contracting after mild COVID-19 in two donors were tracked by longitudinal TCRalpha and TCRbeta repertoire sequencing. Two young, previously healthy adult volunteers made up the cohort, one male and one female.

What the work shows at the level of the full study, not this receptor alone: The second-wave clones that peaked on day 37 were not confirmed to be SARS-CoV-2 specific. The study covered only a couple of mild cases, and larger cohorts including severe cases with pre-infection samples were considered necessary. Contracting CD4+ clones were located mainly in the CM and EM memory subsets, whereas CD8+ clones were found to be enriched in EMRA. Some responding clones were found in pre-infection memory, which suggests that pre-existing cross-reactive memory T cells took part in the SARS-CoV-2 response. Clones that contracted from day 15 to 85 showed balanced CD4/CD8 phenotypes, whereas a second wave of clones that expanded from day 15 to 37 leaned towards CD4+.

Ficoll-Paque density gradient centrifugation was the method used to isolate PBMCs. Counted from cysteine to phenylalanine, this CDR3 has 15 amino acids. CDR3 DNA only is kept here, 45 bases in frame from base 1. CDR1 and CDR2 are read off the germline V gene as SGHRS and YFSETQ. The junction shows trimming of 4 bases on V and 4 bases on J, and the gene matches do not reach 4 bases of it. The sequencer was an Illumina NovaSeq 6000. TCRalpha and TCRbeta cDNA libraries were built by 5'RACE with constant-segment primers, adding sample barcodes and unique molecular identifiers. Trizol reagent was used to extract RNA from every sample. The libraries were amplified in two PCR steps, and the second step added a second sample barcode and Illumina TruSeq adapters. Sequencing of libraries was performed on an Illumina NovaSeq with 2 x 150 bp paired-end reads. The paper's processing steps were these. Demultiplexing of reads and collapsing into UMI-guided consensus sequences were performed with migec v1.2.7. Using mixcr v2.1.11, the UMI consensuses were aligned to TRA and TRB V and J templates and assembled into clonotypes. Expanded or contracted clonotypes were those called significant by both edgeR and NoisET, with noise models trained on biological replicates. For edgeR calls, the thresholds were a false discovery rate-adjusted p below 0.01 and a log2 fold-change of 1. As an exploratory analysis of dynamics, PCA with hierarchical clustering was applied to max-normalized trajectories of the 1000 most abundant clonotypes. Each responding clone was given a CD4 or CD8 phenotype based on the CD4+ and CD8+ repertoires, which had been sequenced separately. TCRdb passed the public sequencing reads through fastp at Q25 and MiXCR, retaining productive beta sequences. Rows merge per CDR3 protein into single entries with the most common DNA and genes. These V and J calls are TCRdb output, not the study's own analysis. This sample lists roughly 150,000 distinct CDR3 sequences; 10% to 15% were detected once. The top ten clones comprise approximately 3.3% of the sample.

The TCR sequence derives from a man aged 18 to 35 who had mild COVID-19 (a few samples of this study predate the infection). The sample titles of this study are shuffled in the database, so cell type and time point are left out; the donor was told from shared clones. The material sequenced was PBMCs or a T cell subset sorted from them (not recorded which). Here the chain combines TRBV5-1 and TRBJ1-6, and TRBD1 aligns with 8 junction nucleotides. The nucleotide sequence is TGCGCCAGCAGCCTACGGACAGGGTATAATTCACCCCTCCACTTT. Its coded protein is CASSLRTGYNSPLHF.